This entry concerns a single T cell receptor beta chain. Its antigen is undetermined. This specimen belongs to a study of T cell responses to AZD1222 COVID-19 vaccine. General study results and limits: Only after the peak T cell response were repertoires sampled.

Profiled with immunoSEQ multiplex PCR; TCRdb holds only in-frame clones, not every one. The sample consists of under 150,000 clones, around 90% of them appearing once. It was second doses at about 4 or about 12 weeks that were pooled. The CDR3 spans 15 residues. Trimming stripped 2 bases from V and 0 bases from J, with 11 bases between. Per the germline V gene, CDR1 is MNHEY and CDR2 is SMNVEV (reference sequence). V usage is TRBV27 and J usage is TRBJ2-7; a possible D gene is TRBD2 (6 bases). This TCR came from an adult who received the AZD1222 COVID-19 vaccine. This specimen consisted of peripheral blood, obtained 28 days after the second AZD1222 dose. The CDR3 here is CASSLRGSPSYEQYF. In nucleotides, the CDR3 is TGTGCCAGCAGTTTACGGGGGAGTCCCTCCTACGAGCAGTACTTC.